The 14 T cell receptor beta chains given below trace back to one sample, sequenced in a study of response to subunit inactivated influenza vaccine (dated by TCRdb to the late 2010s). The library was built by means of RT-PCR. Reads for this sample came from an Illumina HiSeq 2500. The public reads were quality trimmed at Q25 with fastp and then assembled into clones with MiXCR by TCRdb, keeping productive beta chains. One record per CDR3 amino acid sequence lists the most common genes and DNA. This sample comprises just under 550,000 distinct CDR3 sequences, under 30% of them detected only once. Of the sample, 2.5% to 3% is held by the ten largest clones. The same data also went into a second study, on T cells expressing NK-cell markers. The second paper further reports: TCR beta cDNA libraries were made by 5'RACE template switching that added a universal primer site and unique molecular identifiers.

The material was CD4+ T cells sorted from PBMCs, obtained 11 to 12 days after vaccination. These receptors were taken from a man aged 50-60 years who received an inactivated influenza vaccine. Donor details come from another sample of the same person, matched by shared clones.

In DNA, the CDR3 is TGCGCCAGCAGCCAGGACCCGGGGGCGAGATGGGATGGCTACACCTTC. It encodes CASSQDPGARWDGYTF. This chain uses TRBV4-3 with TRBJ1-2; tentatively, D is TRBD1 (6 bases). The CDR3 has 16 amino acids. Trimming shortened V by 3 bases and J by 6 bases, and 20 bases separated the two germline ends. The germline CDR1 and CDR2 sequences are LGHNA and YSLEER.

The chain has TRBV24-1 and TRBJ2-3; no reliable D call. CDR1 and CDR2 from the germline V gene are KGHDR and SFDVKD. The CDR3 sequence is 16 residues long. Trimming cost V 1 base and J 1 base, with 11 bases left between them. Here the CDR3 DNA reads TGTGCCACCAGTGATTTTCGGGCGCAGGGCACAGATACGCAGTATTTT. The encoded protein is CATSDFRAQGTDTQYF.

This chain links TRBV11-3 with TRBJ2-3; no reliable D call. The CDR3 loop spans 14 amino acids. CDR1 SGHNT and CDR2 YENEEA come from the germline V gene. V shed 4 bases and J shed 4 bases, with 12 bases lying between them. The CDR3 nucleotides read TGTGCCAGCAGCTGGACCCGGCCGCCAGATACGCAGTATTTT. This gives the protein CASSWTRPPDTQYF.

This clonotype was found a few times. The genes are TRBV7-2 and TRBJ1-4; 7 bases line up with TRBD1. The CDR3 is made up of 17 amino acids. Germline-derived CDR1 and CDR2 are SGHTA and FQGNSA. V lost 5 bases and J lost 8; bases outside the gene matches: 17. The CDR3 DNA reads as TGTGCCAGCAGCCCAAGAAACAGTGAGGGGGCGCGGGAAAAACTGTTTTTT. Its translation is CASSPRNSEGAREKLFF.

This clonotype was seen repeatedly, ten times or more. This chain joins TRBV28 and TRBJ2-2; either TRBD1 or TRBD2 may supply D (6 bases each). Trimming took off 7 bases at V and 2 bases at J, with 14 bases between the two ends. Germline V lookup: CDR1 MDHEN, CDR2 SYDVKM. There are 15 residues in the CDR3. CDR3 in amino acids: CASTGGRGNTGELFF. CDR3 nucleotide sequence: TGTGCCAGCACCGGGGGCAGGGGCAACACCGGGGAGCTGTTTTTT.

This clonotype has only a few counts. The chain is built from TRBV5-1 and TRBJ2-1; a weak D match, TRBD1 (6 bases). The V end lost 0 bases, the J end lost 5 bases, and 15 bases lay between the germline ends. This CDR3 comprises 16 residues. Looked up from germline, CDR1 is SGHRS and CDR2 is YFSETQ. The CDR3 nucleotides read TGCGCCAGCAGCTTGGCCCCAGGGGTGGGACACAATGAGCAGTTCTTC. This codes for CASSLAPGVGHNEQFF.

In its sample, this clonotype was seen a few times. J is TRBJ2-7 and V is TRBV4-1; 10 nucleotides agree with TRBD1. Germline CDR1 MGHRA, CDR2 YSYEKL. This CDR3 is 16 amino acids long. Trimming cost V 3 bases and J 1 base; bases outside gene matches: 6. CDR3 coding DNA: TGCGCCAGCAGCCATCTTCCGGGACAGGGGTCCTACGAGCAGTACTTC. Translation: CASSHLPGQGSYEQYF.

This clonotype was observed a handful of times. The chain recombines TRBV20-1 with TRBJ2-7, with D perhaps TRBD1 (5 bases). With 5 bases removed from V and 7 bases from J, the gap between germline ends came to 21 bases. The CDR3 is 14 amino acids. Germline CDR1 and CDR2: DFQATT and SNEGSKA (reference sequence). CDR3 in amino acids: CSAASGLSSLEQYF. The CDR3 DNA reads as TGCAGTGCTGCCTCAGGGTTATCCTCGTTGGAGCAGTACTTC.

The chain employs TRBV7-2 and TRBJ2-7, with D unclear. V gave up 3 bases and J gave up 3 bases, with 9 bases separating them. Germline V gene sequence: CDR1 SGHTA, CDR2 FQGNSA. The CDR3 sequence is 13 residues long. For the CDR3, the DNA is TGTGCCAGCAGCTTTCAGGACGGCTACGAGCAGTACTTC. Translation: CASSFQDGYEQYF.

The V call is TRBV7-2, the J call TRBJ2-5, with 7 bases that match TRBD2. Germline CDR1 reads SGHTA; CDR2 reads FQGNSA. Unmatched junction bases numbered 12, after V lost 5 bases and J lost 3 bases. The CDR3 is 16 residues long. The CDR3 reads CASSPPGLRLKETQYF. The CDR3 DNA sequence: TGTGCCAGCAGCCCCCCGGGACTAAGGCTTAAAGAGACCCAGTACTTC.

This clonotype was seen a handful of times. The J gene is TRBJ2-4, the V gene TRBV6-1; possibly TRBD1 for D (6 bases). Germline assignment: CDR1 MNHNS and CDR2 SASEGT. Trimming pared 3 bases from V and 2 bases from J, leaving 11 bases between. CDR3 length equals 15 residues. In DNA form, the CDR3 reads TGTGCCAGCAGTGAGAGGACAGCTACCAAAAACATTCAGTACTTC. Amino acid sequence: CASSERTATKNIQYF.

V gene TRBV20-1 combines with J gene TRBJ2-7; TRBD2 matches 14 bases. The CDR3 is 11 amino acids. Germline lookup yields CDR1 DFQATT and CDR2 SNEGSKA (reference sequence). Here the CDR3 DNA reads TGCGGGACTAGCGGGAGTTACGAGCAGTACTTC. Its translation is CGTSGSYEQYF.

This chain joins TRBV19 and TRBJ1-6; a possible D gene is TRBD1 (5 bases). V dropped 8 bases and J dropped 8 bases, with 16 bases sitting between them. The CDR3 sequence is 14 residues long. Germline V gene lookup returns CDR1 LNHDA and CDR2 SQIVND (reference sequence). The CDR3: CASSYGTADSPLHF. CDR3 nucleotides: TGTGCCAGTTCCTACGGGACTGCGGATTCACCCCTCCACTTT.

In this sample, this clonotype turned up a few times. The chain carries TRBV12-3 or TRBV12-4 and TRBJ2-1; possibly TRBD1 or TRBD2 for D (5 bases each). The V and J ends lost 8 bases and 2 bases respectively, with 16 bases between them. The CDR3 consists of 15 residues. The CDR3 spells CASSSILGAYNEQFF. CDR3 sequence (DNA): TGTGCCAGCTCCTCCATCCTGGGGGCCTACAATGAGCAGTTCTTC.